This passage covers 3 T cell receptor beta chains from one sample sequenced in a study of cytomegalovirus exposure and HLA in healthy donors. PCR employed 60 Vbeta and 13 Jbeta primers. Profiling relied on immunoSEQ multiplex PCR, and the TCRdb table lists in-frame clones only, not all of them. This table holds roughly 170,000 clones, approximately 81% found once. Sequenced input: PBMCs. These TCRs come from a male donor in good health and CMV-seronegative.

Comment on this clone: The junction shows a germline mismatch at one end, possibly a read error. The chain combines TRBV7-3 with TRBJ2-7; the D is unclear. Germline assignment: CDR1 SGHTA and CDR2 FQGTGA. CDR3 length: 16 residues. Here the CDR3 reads CSSSLMGAASHYEQYF. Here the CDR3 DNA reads TGTTCCAGCAGCTTAATGGGTGCTGCTAGTCACTACGAGCAGTACTTC.

CDR3 region: CATGAGNTIYF. As DNA, the CDR3 is TGTGCCACCGGGGCTGGAAACACCATATATTTT. V and J are TRBV10-3 and TRBJ1-3, with unresolved D. The CDR3 length is 11 residues. Germline lookup yields CDR1 ENHRY and CDR2 SYGVKD. V gave up 10 bases and J gave up 2 bases, with 6 bases separating them.

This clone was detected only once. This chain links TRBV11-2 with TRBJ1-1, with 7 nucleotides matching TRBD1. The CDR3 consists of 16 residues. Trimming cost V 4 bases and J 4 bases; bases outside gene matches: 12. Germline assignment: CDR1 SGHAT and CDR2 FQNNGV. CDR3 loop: CASSSGQVIYTTEAFF. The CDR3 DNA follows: TGTGCCAGCAGCTCCGGACAGGTAATTTATACCACTGAAGCTTTCTTT.